The rows below give T cell receptor beta chains drawn from one sample of a study of CD8 T cells in ankylosing spondylitis. TCRdb reprocessed the 5' RACE reads with MiXCR, giving one entry per CDR3 protein. The repertoire holds about 340,000 distinct CDR3 sequences, with roughly 14% as singletons. Sequenced sample: blood, either unsorted or a sorted T cell fraction (not recorded which). The receptors stem from a male donor with ankylosing spondylitis or in good health (not recorded which). Each CDR3 is given with its conserved first and last residue. Fields, in order: clone size, V gene, J gene, CDR3 protein. Clone size is not always given. Where it is, it says once, few, many or a class for expanded clones.

clone_size: few; v_call: TRBV7-2; j_call: TRBJ2-7; cdr3_aa: CASSPEWDRTYEQYF
clone_size: -; v_call: TRBV5-6; j_call: TRBJ1-2; cdr3_aa: CASTADSIIYGYTF
clone_size: -; v_call: TRBV27; j_call: TRBJ2-4; cdr3_aa: CASSPGPGNAKNIQYF
clone_size: once; v_call: TRBV6-1; j_call: TRBJ2-3; cdr3_aa: CASRRGPRGTQYF
clone_size: -; v_call: TRBV12-3/TRBV12-4; j_call: TRBJ1-1; cdr3_aa: CASSLGQGASDTEAFF
clone_size: -; v_call: TRBV7-2; j_call: TRBJ2-1; cdr3_aa: CASSSSGAYNEQFF
clone_size: few; v_call: TRBV29-1; j_call: TRBJ2-2; cdr3_aa: CSVGVVSTGELFF
clone_size: many; v_call: TRBV20-1; j_call: TRBJ2-2; cdr3_aa: CSARGPNTGELFF
clone_size: few; v_call: TRBV4-1; j_call: TRBJ2-1; cdr3_aa: CASSQEGQFGNEQFF
clone_size: -; v_call: TRBV15; j_call: TRBJ2-7; cdr3_aa: CATSRDSGATYEQYF
clone_size: -; v_call: TRBV19; j_call: TRBJ1-1; cdr3_aa: CATSGMNTEAFF
clone_size: few; v_call: TRBV20-1; j_call: TRBJ2-1; cdr3_aa: CSARGETFSSYNEQFF
clone_size: -; v_call: TRBV12-3/TRBV12-4; j_call: TRBJ1-5; cdr3_aa: CASSFNGNQPQHF
clone_size: -; v_call: TRBV28; j_call: TRBJ2-1; cdr3_aa: CASSPADYNEQFF
clone_size: -; v_call: TRBV7-9; j_call: TRBJ1-5; cdr3_aa: CASSLGQGVLQPQHF
clone_size: few; v_call: TRBV20-1; j_call: TRBJ1-1; cdr3_aa: CSARDPGANTEAFF
clone_size: -; v_call: TRBV5-5; j_call: TRBJ2-3; cdr3_aa: CASSNFGDTSTDTQYF
clone_size: -; v_call: TRBV6-5; j_call: TRBJ2-3; cdr3_aa: CASSYSGTQYF
clone_size: many; v_call: TRBV10-3; j_call: TRBJ2-7; cdr3_aa: CAISELGLSSYEQYF
clone_size: few; v_call: TRBV4-1; j_call: TRBJ2-7; cdr3_aa: CASSLHPGSGRSGEQYF
clone_size: -; v_call: TRBV5-6; j_call: TRBJ2-1; cdr3_aa: CASSFRSEQFF
clone_size: few; v_call: TRBV6-5; j_call: TRBJ2-1; cdr3_aa: CASSSTSGRNEQFF
clone_size: -; v_call: TRBV28; j_call: TRBJ1-4; cdr3_aa: CASRQGGTNEKLFF
clone_size: few; v_call: TRBV20-1; j_call: TRBJ1-1; cdr3_aa: CSASPGFGAFF
clone_size: few; v_call: TRBV3-1; j_call: TRBJ2-5; cdr3_aa: CASSPPGQVKETQYF
clone_size: few; v_call: TRBV5-1; j_call: TRBJ2-3; cdr3_aa: CASSLGQGAITDTQYF
clone_size: few; v_call: TRBV20-1; j_call: TRBJ2-7; cdr3_aa: CSAILAGEPYEQYF
clone_size: -; v_call: TRBV18; j_call: TRBJ1-6; cdr3_aa: CASSPARQADSPLHF
clone_size: few; v_call: TRBV5-1; j_call: TRBJ2-7; cdr3_aa: CASSLAIQPLYEQYF
clone_size: many; v_call: TRBV20-1; j_call: TRBJ2-1; cdr3_aa: CSAARGNDNEQFF
clone_size: many; v_call: TRBV7-2; j_call: TRBJ2-6; cdr3_aa: CASSLGQGSSGANVLTF
clone_size: few; v_call: TRBV12-3/TRBV12-4; j_call: TRBJ2-1; cdr3_aa: CASSRTSSYNEQFF
clone_size: -; v_call: TRBV10-3; j_call: TRBJ2-5; cdr3_aa: CAISDRQPLEETQYF
clone_size: few; v_call: TRBV6-2/TRBV6-3; j_call: TRBJ2-1; cdr3_aa: CASSYRASSYNEQFF
clone_size: many; v_call: TRBV4-1; j_call: TRBJ1-2; cdr3_aa: CASSPRTEGGFLSNYGYTF
clone_size: -; v_call: TRBV6-1; j_call: TRBJ1-1; cdr3_aa: CASSEGGLATEAFF
clone_size: few; v_call: TRBV28; j_call: TRBJ1-1; cdr3_aa: CASIGGTGGNTEAFF
clone_size: few; v_call: TRBV12-3/TRBV12-4; j_call: TRBJ2-7; cdr3_aa: CASSLSGSPHEQYF
clone_size: -; v_call: TRBV5-5; j_call: TRBJ1-1; cdr3_aa: CASSLEAGLTEAFF
clone_size: few; v_call: TRBV15; j_call: TRBJ1-2; cdr3_aa: CATSRETPNYGYTF
clone_size: few; v_call: TRBV20-1; j_call: TRBJ2-4; cdr3_aa: CSAGTSGHLRNIQYF
clone_size: -; v_call: TRBV20-1; j_call: TRBJ2-1; cdr3_aa: CSAPGPSVYNEQFF
clone_size: -; v_call: TRBV7-9; j_call: TRBJ2-3; cdr3_aa: CASSLVQGGRITDTQYF
clone_size: -; v_call: TRBV20-1; j_call: TRBJ2-3; cdr3_aa: CSANTVRTDTQYF
clone_size: -; v_call: TRBV6-1; j_call: TRBJ2-1; cdr3_aa: CASSLQAGDSYNEQFF
clone_size: -; v_call: TRBV7-9; j_call: TRBJ1-5; cdr3_aa: CASTSSYPGTDQPQHF
clone_size: few; v_call: TRBV27; j_call: TRBJ2-3; cdr3_aa: CASSLRGSNTDTQYF
clone_size: few; v_call: TRBV3-1; j_call: TRBJ1-1; cdr3_aa: CASSRAEPTEAFF
clone_size: few; v_call: TRBV12-3/TRBV12-4; j_call: TRBJ1-1; cdr3_aa: CASSIGQGNTEAFF
clone_size: -; v_call: TRBV12-3/TRBV12-4; j_call: TRBJ1-1; cdr3_aa: CASSFFGMNTEAFF
clone_size: few; v_call: TRBV4-1; j_call: TRBJ2-7; cdr3_aa: CASSPQVTGYEQYF
clone_size: -; v_call: TRBV3-1; j_call: TRBJ2-5; cdr3_aa: CASSPDGFYQETQYF
clone_size: few; v_call: TRBV20-1; j_call: TRBJ2-7; cdr3_aa: CSARVYAASGTYEQYF
clone_size: -; v_call: TRBV7-2; j_call: TRBJ2-1; cdr3_aa: CASSSRDAGYNEQFF
clone_size: -; v_call: TRBV15; j_call: TRBJ2-3; cdr3_aa: CATSSRTASTDTQYF
clone_size: many; v_call: TRBV10-2; j_call: TRBJ1-2; cdr3_aa: CASRPDRGKYGYTF